This TCR beta chain is drawn from a study of identical twins. This CDR3 has 13 amino acids. In germline, CDR1 is SQVTM, CDR2 ANQGSEA. The V and J ends lost 2 bases and 2 bases respectively, with 8 bases between them. A universal primer binding site was introduced by template switching. The final cDNA contained unique molecular identifiers. TCRdb analysed the 5' RACE reads with MiXCR anew, one entry per CDR3 protein. The sample contains roughly 1,500,000 distinct CDR3 sequences, about 32% of which appear only once. The table lists this clonotype with many counts. Its antigen is unknown. Study observations and caveats: Abundant beta clonotypes from cord blood had fewer insertions, unlike memory repertoires, which showed none. Invariant cells of the MAIT and iNKT types might have partly distorted the zero-insertion analyses.

Healthy Caucasian donors formed the entire cohort. Sequencing was done on a sample of cord blood. V gene TRBV29-1 combines with J gene TRBJ2-3; the D call may be TRBD1 or TRBD2 (5 bases each). The receptor's source is a newborn girl in good health. CDR3 residues: CSVEKGPTDTQYF. The DNA for the CDR3 is TGCAGCGTTGAAAAGGGACCCACAGATACGCAGTATTTT.